Listed below are T cell receptor beta chains from one sample, sequenced in a study of cytomegalovirus exposure and HLA in healthy donors. TCRdb's table, derived via immunoSEQ multiplex PCR, lists solely in-frame clones and lacks some. Of 200,000 or so clones listed, 87% were seen once; the top ten hold roughly 2%. Sequences were obtained from PBMCs. The source of these receptors is a woman aged 18-35 years in good health and CMV-seropositive. CDR3s include the opening cysteine and the closing phenylalanine or tryptophan. A D gene is named only where the DNA matches it firmly.

d_call v_call cdr3_aa
NA TRBV5-6 CASSFGNTGELFF
TRBD2 TRBV19 CASSMTSGSYNEQFF
NA TRBV5-1 CASSQDRPYEQYF
TRBD2 TRBV6-6 CASRPGLAGAHEQFF
NA TRBV10-3 CAIGQLNTEAFF
TRBD1 TRBV18 CASSPLQGEANEKLFF
NA TRBV11-2 CASSLPGFGLYEQYF
TRBD2 TRBV27 CASSLGLAGVEQYF
TRBD1 TRBV27 CASSTRQGTYEQYF
NA TRBV19 CASSPTSRNEQFF
TRBD2 TRBV2 CASSGLAGRNEQFF
TRBD1 TRBV19 CASSRVQGAAEAFF
TRBD1 TRBV28 CASRDGRGRFRELFF
NA TRBV7-9 CASSLVPGNQPQHF
NA TRBV6-5 CASSSLTASNGYTF
TRBD1 TRBV27 CASSPIPPGTGFYNEQFF
TRBD1 TRBV6-5 CATRQGLDQPQHF
TRBD1 TRBV7-9 CASRRQGSYGYTF
TRBD1 TRBV7-9 CASSYAPGQLMNTEAFF
TRBD2 TRBV27 CASSATSGYTDLYNEQFF
TRBD1 TRBV28 CASSLSGLRQGSETQYF
TRBD1 TRBV25-1 CASSELQGASNEQFF
TRBD1 TRBV28 CASSPDIKLGQGVKQFF
TRBD1 TRBV19 CASSTSRDRTTQPQHF
NA TRBV4-1 CASSQESGYEQYF
NA TRBV5-1 CASSLVRGGSSYNEQFF
NA TRBV2 CASSDQGFSGNTIYF
NA TRBV7-2 CASGPAVGQETQYF
TRBD1 TRBV30 CAWNSPQGAPYNEQFF
NA TRBV5-1 CASSLALRTLALDLNEQFF
NA TRBV14 CASSQTGSQSYGYTF
NA TRBV15 CATSRVYGQSYEQYF
NA TRBV29-1 CSAYKVLNTGELFF
NA TRBV27 CASSLGLGSSYEQYF
TRBD1 TRBV28 CASSNPGQLSYEQYF
TRBD1 TRBV27 CASSFREDRAGYTF
NA TRBV6-5 CASSYDRGYQPQHF
NA TRBV5-1 CASSFGGPSESGANVLTF
NA TRBV4-1 CASSSGTSSSGEQFF
NA TRBV30 CAWREPGAGELFF
NA TRBV30 CAWSPDTLVEGGYTF
NA TRBV4-2 CASSHAYSSAWNEQFF
NA TRBV19 CASGSFGGPHEQYF
TRBD2 TRBV28 CASSSGGPKNIQYF
TRBD2 TRBV5-1 CASSPPTTSVLAKNIQYF
NA TRBV5-1 CASSLAGSRTEAFF
TRBD2 TRBV6-6 CASRLAGLQETQYF
NA TRBV5-5 CASSFFPTTYEQYF
TRBD2 TRBV5-1 CASSLGRTSNLAGSYEQYF
NA TRBV19 CASKKVAATGNEQFF
TRBD2 TRBV28 CASSLGRAGTSYEQYF
NA TRBV4-1 CASSPIDRFSNTGELFF